The TCR beta chain described here comes from a study of blood T cell repertoires in COVID-19. At the level of the study: There were acute and convalescent COVID-19 samples, and they came from the United States, Italy and Spain. Sources were T cells, B-cell-depleted T cells, or PBMCs; the material itself was cDNA or gDNA.

How the authors handled the data: Using reference gene primer amplification, nucleated cell counts were estimated. The assay was immunoSEQ multiplex PCR, and TCRdb's table has in-frame clones only and misses some. V and J calls and clone size are copied from that table; D and trimming were computed from the DNA. In the table there are over 45,000 clones, 75% to 90% of which are singletons. The sample consisted of peripheral blood. The receptor was derived from a man aged 65 to 85 with acute or convalescent COVID-19.

The CDR3 loop is CAAGTSANNEQFF. The CDR3, as DNA: TGTGCCGCCGGGACTAGCGCTAACAATGAGCAGTTCTTC. The chain carries TRBV24-1 and TRBJ2-1; 10 nucleotides match TRBD2. Per the germline V gene, CDR1 is KGHDR and CDR2 is SFDVKD. The V gene end was trimmed by 12 bases and the J gene end by 5 bases; junction bases not matched to a gene: 6. The CDR3 contains 13 residues.